Below are 31 T cell receptor beta chains sequenced from a single sample in a study of blood T cell repertoires in COVID-19. The table came from immunoSEQ multiplex PCR; TCRdb's copy has only in-frame clones and leaves some out. The sample lists roughly 80,000 clones, roughly 89% occurring once. Input material: peripheral blood. All receptors come from a man aged 50-60 years with acute or convalescent COVID-19.

This clone was seen only a few times. V gene TRBV5-6 combines with J gene TRBJ2-3; D gene uncertain. Between the trimmed V and J ends, which lost 5 bases and 2 bases, there was a span of 15 bases. In germline, CDR1 is SGHDT, CDR2 YYEEEE. The CDR3 totals 15 residues. CDR3 in DNA: TGTGCCAGCAGGCTGACAAAGACCGACACAGATACGCAGTATTTT. It encodes CASRLTKTDTDTQYF.

The J gene is TRBJ1-6, the V gene TRBV20-1; D unclear. V gave up 3 bases and J gave up 4 bases, with 10 bases separating them. Germline V gene sequence: CDR1 DFQATT, CDR2 SNEGSKA (reference sequence). The CDR3 is 14 residues long. The CDR3 protein is CSASPPLYNSPLHF. In DNA, the CDR3 is TGCAGTGCTAGTCCACCACTGTATAATTCACCCCTCCACTTT.

The chain employs TRBV28 and TRBJ2-7; the match to TRBD1 covers 8 bases. This CDR3 has 15 residues. Trimming removed 0 bases from V and 0 bases from J; junction bases left unmatched: 1. Germline CDR1 is MDHEN and CDR2 is SYDVKM. The CDR3 bases are TGTGCCAGCAGTTTATGGGGGACAGGCTCCTACGAGCAGTACTTC. It encodes CASSLWGTGSYEQYF.

V and J are TRBV30 and TRBJ2-7; D gene unclear. V gave up 0 bases and J gave up 2 bases, with 8 bases separating them. The CDR3 contains 13 residues. In germline, CDR1 is GTSNPN, CDR2 SVGIG (reference sequence). The CDR3 DNA sequence: TGTGCCTGGAGTGTAACGACAACCTACGAGCAGTACTTC. This gives the protein CAWSVTTTYEQYF.

The chain carries TRBV7-2 and TRBJ1-6; no reliable D call. The germline CDR1 and CDR2 sequences are SGHTA and FQGNSA. V lost 10 bases and J lost 1, with 11 bases in between. The CDR3 has 14 amino acids. The CDR3 reads CATRIGSYNSPLHF. The CDR3 nucleotides read TGTGCCACCCGCATCGGGTCCTATAATTCACCCCTCCACTTT.

This clone occurred a few times. The chain has TRBV5-1 and TRBJ2-1, with 13 bases lining up with TRBD2. There are 16 residues in the CDR3. The germline V gene has CDR1 SGHRS and CDR2 YFSETQ. Trimming at V came to 4 bases and at J to 7 bases, leaving 8 bases not matched to a gene. CDR3 DNA: TGCGCCAGCAGCACCGCCGTGACTAGCGGGAGGAATGAGCAGTTCTTC. Translated: CASSTAVTSGRNEQFF.

This sequence joins TRBV6-2 or TRBV6-3 and TRBJ1-4; a weak D match, TRBD1 (6 bases). The CDR3 sequence is 14 residues long. CDR1 and CDR2 from the germline V gene are MNHEY and SVGEGT. V lost 5 bases and J 3 bases, leaving 10 bases between the germline ends. CDR3 nucleotide sequence: TGTGCCAGCAGTCCCGGGGGGCCTAATGAAAAACTGTTTTTT. This gives the protein CASSPGGPNEKLFF.

This chain uses TRBV14 with TRBJ2-1, with D possibly matching TRBD1 (5 bases). This CDR3 comprises 15 residues. Germline CDR1 reads SGHDN; CDR2 reads FVKESK. Trimming left V 7 bases short and J 3 bases short, with 16 bases between. The CDR3 is CASTEGVTDYNEQFF. The CDR3 region has the DNA TGTGCCAGCACCGAAGGGGTCACTGACTACAATGAGCAGTTCTTC.

The rearrangement links TRBV19 to TRBJ2-6; D is uncertain. The CDR3 consists of 14 residues. Germline assignment: CDR1 LNHDA and CDR2 SQIVND (reference sequence). V was clipped by 3 bases and J by 0 bases, with 3 bases between them. CDR3 loop: CASSMASGANVLTF. The CDR3 nucleotides are TGTGCCAGTAGTATGGCCTCTGGGGCCAACGTCCTGACTTTC. The variable domain in full, with the rest retrieved from reference TRBV19 and TRBJ2-6, is DGGITQSPKYLFRKEGQNVTLSCEQNLNHDAMYWYRQDPGQGLRLIYYSQIVNDFQKGDIAEGYSVSREKKESFPLTVTSAQKNPTAFYLCASSMASGANVLTFGAGSRLTVL.

V usage is TRBV7-9 and J usage is TRBJ2-3, with D possibly matching TRBD2 (6 bases). Trimming shortened V by 10 bases and J by 0 bases, and 20 bases separated the two germline ends. The germline CDR1 and CDR2 sequences are SEHNR and FQNEAQ (reference sequence). CDR3 size: 16 residues. The CDR3 sequence: CATLDMGGMSTDTQYF. DNA of the CDR3: TGTGCCACCCTGGATATGGGCGGGATGAGCACAGATACGCAGTATTTT.

V is TRBV11-2 and J is TRBJ2-3; TRBD1 agrees at 9 bases. Germline V CDR1 and CDR2: SGHAT, FQNNGV. The CDR3 contains 15 residues. V lost 5 bases to trimming and J lost 5 bases; unmatched junction nucleotides: 8. The CDR3 reads CASSTYRGQGDTQYF. In DNA form, the CDR3 reads TGTGCCAGCAGCACTTACAGGGGGCAGGGAGATACGCAGTATTTT.

The rearrangement joins TRBV5-1 to TRBJ1-1, with TRBD1 matching over 10 bases. The ends lost 4 bases at V and 4 bases at J; junction bases unmatched: 10. Germline V gives CDR1 SGHRS, CDR2 YFSETQ. The CDR3 totals 16 residues. The CDR3 region has the DNA TGCGCCAGCAGCAAAAGGACAGGGGGTACGACCACTGAAGCTTTCTTT. This sequence encodes CASSKRTGGTTTEAFF.

The chain is built from TRBV7-6 and TRBJ2-5; D possibly corresponds to TRBD2 (6 bases). Germline CDR1 and CDR2: SGHVS and FNYEAQ. Trimming removed 2 bases from V and 5 bases from J, with 15 bases in between. The CDR3 extends over 15 amino acids. The CDR3 DNA sequence: TGTGCCAGCAGCTTAAGAGTGGGAGGTTGGGAGACCCAGTACTTC. Its protein is CASSLRVGGWETQYF.

V is TRBV3-1 (or the pseudogene TRBV3-2) and J is TRBJ1-1; possible D gene TRBD1, 6 bases. Deletions cut 3 bases from V and 1 base from J, with 9 bases between. CDR3 length: 14 residues. Looked up from germline, CDR1 is LGHDT and CDR2 is YNNKEL (reference sequence). The CDR3 sequence is CASSHMTGNTEAFF. DNA for the CDR3: TGTGCCAGCAGCCACATGACAGGGAACACTGAAGCTTTCTTT.

V and J are TRBV10-2 and TRBJ2-7, with 8 bases that match TRBD1. The CDR3 has 14 amino acids. CDR1 is WSHSY, CDR2 SAAADI, per germline. The V and J ends lost 8 bases and 4 bases, in that order; junction bases with no gene match: 10. The CDR3 coding sequence is TGCGCCAGCGCACCGGGACAGGAGCCTTACGAGCAGTACTTC. It yields the protein CASAPGQEPYEQYF.

The rearrangement links TRBV2 to TRBJ1-2; D not certain. Germline loops: CDR1 SNHLY, CDR2 FYNNEI. The V and J ends lost 8 bases and 8 bases respectively, with 21 bases between them. CDR3 size: 14 residues. CDR3 sequence: CASRLLGLSGGYTF. CDR3 in DNA: TGTGCCAGCCGACTACTGGGTTTATCTGGAGGCTACACCTTC.

The chain links TRBV7-9 to TRBJ2-1; D might be TRBD1 (6 bases). V lost 3 bases to trimming and J lost 0 bases, with 12 bases between them. The length of the CDR3 is 16 residues. In germline, CDR1 is SEHNR, CDR2 FQNEAQ (reference sequence). In DNA form, the CDR3 reads TGTGCCAGCAGCTTTAGTGGGGGCAGCTCCTACAATGAGCAGTTCTTC. It is translated as CASSFSGGSSYNEQFF.

V and J are TRBV28 and TRBJ2-1; 9 bases align to TRBD1. Trimming removed 5 bases from V and 0 bases from J; junction bases left unmatched: 2. The CDR3 runs 15 residues. Germline-derived CDR1 and CDR2 are MDHEN and SYDVKM. The CDR3 DNA reads as TGTGCCAGCAGTCTGACAGGGGGCTCCTACAATGAGCAGTTCTTC. This codes for CASSLTGGSYNEQFF.

This rearrangement joins TRBV28 to TRBJ1-4; TRBD1 might be the D (5 bases). Germline CDR1 reads MDHEN; CDR2 reads SYDVKM. V was trimmed by 10 bases and J by 5 bases, leaving 17 bases between them. This CDR3 has 14 amino acids. The CDR3 sequence: CAIQGGAGNEKLFF. In DNA, the CDR3 is TGTGCCATACAAGGAGGGGCGGGAAATGAAAAACTGTTTTTT.

The chain couples TRBV23-1 to TRBJ1-2, with TRBD1 matching 7 bases. TRBV23-1 is recorded as an ORF, its role being uncertain. J gave up 1 base and V 6 bases, and 11 bases lay outside the gene matches. The CDR3 loop spans 16 amino acids. The CDR3 DNA reads as TGCGCCAGCAGCCGAGACAGGGAATTGTTTAACTATGGCTACACCTTC. Residues: CASSRDRELFNYGYTF.

The gene calls are TRBV19 and TRBJ2-7; 10 bases align to TRBD2. CDR1 and CDR2 from the germline V gene are LNHDA and SQIVND (reference sequence). Unmatched junction bases numbered 4, after V lost 0 bases and J lost 5 bases. The length of the CDR3 is 15 residues. CDR3 coding DNA: TGTGCCAGTAGTATAGAACTAGCGGGAAGACACGAGCAGTACTTC. It codes for CASSIELAGRHEQYF.

This chain joins TRBV30 and TRBJ2-3; weak D call: TRBD2 (5 bases). V was clipped by 5 bases and J by 4 bases, with 10 bases between them. This CDR3 has 12 residues. CDR1 GTSNPN and CDR2 SVGIG come from the germline V gene (reference sequence). CDR3 residues: CAWRLGADTQYF. The CDR3 DNA sequence: TGTGCCTGGCGACTCGGGGCAGATACGCAGTATTTT.

CDR3 bases: TGTGCCAGCAGCTACACAGGGGTCAATCAGCCCCAGCATTTT. Translation: CASSYTGVNQPQHF. This sequence joins TRBV7-2 and TRBJ1-5; 7 nucleotides align to TRBD1. The V gene's germline CDR1 is SGHTA and CDR2 FQGNSA. The CDR3 has 14 residues. V lost 4 bases and J lost 3; bases outside the gene matches: 3.

The genes are TRBV7-2 and TRBJ2-7; the match to TRBD2 covers 10 bases. The CDR3 loop spans 15 amino acids. Trimming removed 4 bases from V and 2 bases from J; junction bases left unmatched: 5. Germline values: CDR1 SGHTA, CDR2 FQGNSA. This CDR3 is CASSSSAGGTYEQYF. CDR3 in DNA: TGTGCCAGCAGCTCCTCAGCGGGAGGGACCTACGAGCAGTACTTC.

The chain combines TRBV28 with TRBJ2-7; 7 positions match TRBD1. The CDR3 contains 13 residues. CDR1 is MDHEN, CDR2 SYDVKM, per germline. V was clipped by 6 bases and J by 3 bases; unmatched bases: 5. As DNA, the CDR3 is TGTGCCAGCAGCCACGGGACAGTCTACGAGCAGTACTTC. This sequence encodes CASSHGTVYEQYF.

This chain connects TRBV9 to TRBJ2-5; TRBD1 is a possible D gene (6 bases). CDR1 and CDR2 (germline): SGDLS, YYNGEE. Trimming shortened V by 4 bases and J by 1 base, and 14 bases separated the two germline ends. The CDR3 length is 15 residues. The CDR3 sequence: CASSPRQDIQETQYF. CDR3 DNA sequence: TGTGCCAGCAGCCCGCGACAGGACATCCAAGAGACCCAGTACTTC.

CDR3 protein: CASSFTPNTEAFF. DNA of the CDR3: TGTGCCAGCAGTTTTACACCGAACACTGAAGCTTTCTTT. The J gene is TRBJ1-1, the V gene TRBV27, with D uncertain. The CDR3 is 13 residues long. V dropped 3 bases and J dropped 1 base, with 6 bases sitting between them. Germline CDR1 reads MNHEY; CDR2 reads SMNVEV (reference sequence).

The J gene is TRBJ2-7, the V gene TRBV4-3; 8 bases align to TRBD2. Germline assignment: CDR1 LGHNA and CDR2 YSLEER. V was pared by 0 bases and J by 0 bases, with 7 bases of the junction left unmatched. This CDR3 is built from 17 residues. The CDR3 coding sequence is TGCGCCAGCAGCCAAGATCGAACTAGCGGCAGCTCCTACGAGCAGTACTTC. Translated: CASSQDRTSGSSYEQYF.

The chain joins TRBV21-1 to TRBJ2-1; the table's TRBD2 call for D was not verified on the DNA. TRBV21-1 corresponds to a pseudogene. The CDR3 spans 17 residues. This CDR3 reads CASSKGGTSGRVNEQFF. CDR3 nucleotide sequence: TGTGCCAGCAGCAAAGGGGGGACTAGCGGGAGGGTGAATGAGCAGTTCTTC.

Within the sample, this clone is medium-sized (0.01 to 0.1%). V and J are TRBV3-1 (or the pseudogene TRBV3-2) and TRBJ1-6; D remains ambiguous. Trimming pared 1 base from V and 12 bases from J, leaving 7 bases between. The CDR3 covers 12 residues. Per the germline V gene, CDR1 is LGHDT and CDR2 is YNNKEL (reference sequence). The CDR3, as DNA: TGTGCCAGCAGCCAAGCTAGCCGACCCCTCCACTTT. It translates to CASSQASRPLHF.

This rearrangement joins TRBV6-6 to TRBJ1-2; 10 nucleotides line up with TRBD1. Trimming at V came to 7 bases and at J to 6 bases, leaving 11 bases not matched to a gene. There are 15 residues in the CDR3. Per germline, CDR1 MNHNY and CDR2 SVGAGI (reference sequence). The CDR3 coding sequence is TGTGCCAGCACCTTGCGAGACAGGGGGCTTGATGGCTACACCTTC. Protein sequence: CASTLRDRGLDGYTF.